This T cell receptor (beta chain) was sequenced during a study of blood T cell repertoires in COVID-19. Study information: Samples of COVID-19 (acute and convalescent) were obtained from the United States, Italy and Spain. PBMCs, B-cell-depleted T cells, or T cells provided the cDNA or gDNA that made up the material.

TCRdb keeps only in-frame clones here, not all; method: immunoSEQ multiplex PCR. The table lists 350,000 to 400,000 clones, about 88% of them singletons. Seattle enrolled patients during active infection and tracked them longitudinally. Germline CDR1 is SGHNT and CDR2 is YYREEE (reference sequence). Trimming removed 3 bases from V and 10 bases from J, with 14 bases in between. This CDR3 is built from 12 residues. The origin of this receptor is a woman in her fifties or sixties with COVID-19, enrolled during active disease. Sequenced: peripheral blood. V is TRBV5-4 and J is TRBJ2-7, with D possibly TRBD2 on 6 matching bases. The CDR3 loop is CASSSSEGIQYF. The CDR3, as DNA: TGTGCCAGCAGCTCCTCGGAGGGTATTCAGTACTTC. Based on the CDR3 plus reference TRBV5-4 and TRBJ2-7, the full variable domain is ETGVTQSPTHLIKTRGQQVTLRCSSQSGHNTVSWYQQALGQGPQFIFQYYREEENGRGNFPPRFSGLQFPNYSSELNVNALELDDSALYLCASSSSEGIQYFGPGTRLTVT.